The 5 T cell receptor beta chains reported below all come from one sample, sequenced in a study of cytomegalovirus exposure and HLA in healthy donors. Vbeta (60) and Jbeta (13) primers were used in the PCR. Sequencing was performed with immunoSEQ multiplex PCR; in TCRdb, only in-frame clones are kept and a portion is missing. The sample yields 120,000 to 150,000 clones, roughly 80% seen once. The sequencing sample was made of PBMCs. The receptors originated from a man aged 35-49 years in good health and CMV-seronegative.

The rearrangement uses TRBV11-1 and TRBJ2-7, with 8 bases that match TRBD1. The CDR3 contains 14 residues. CDR1 is SGHAT, CDR2 FQDESV, per germline (reference sequence). The ends lost 6 bases at V and 7 bases at J; junction bases unmatched: 11. Here the CDR3 DNA reads TGTGCCAGCAGACCACAGGGGGAGGCATGGGAGCAGTACTTC. Amino acid sequence: CASRPQGEAWEQYF.

V usage is TRBV10-2 and J usage is TRBJ2-5, with TRBD2 matching 7 bases. Trimming cost V 7 bases and J 5 bases; bases outside gene matches: 7. CDR1 is WSHSY, CDR2 SAAADI, per germline. The CDR3 covers 13 residues. The CDR3 loop is CASKRVGGETQYF. DNA for the CDR3: TGCGCCAGCAAACGGGTCGGGGGGGAGACCCAGTACTTC.

The chain is built from TRBV28 and TRBJ1-1, with D possibly matching TRBD1 (6 bases). The CDR3 has 14 amino acids. V was trimmed by 3 bases and J by 3 bases, leaving 11 bases between them. CDR1 and CDR2 from the germline V gene are MDHEN and SYDVKM. CDR3 DNA: TGTGCCAGCAGTTTTCAGGGGCTCGACACTGAAGCTTTCTTT. Translating it yields CASSFQGLDTEAFF.

The rearrangement joins TRBV6-1 to TRBJ2-2, with 8 bases fitting TRBD1. The CDR3 has 15 amino acids. Trimming at V came to 4 bases and at J to 4 bases, leaving 5 bases not matched to a gene. Per germline, CDR1 MNHNS and CDR2 SASEGT. CDR3 region: CASSGGQVRTGELFF. The CDR3 coding sequence is TGTGCCAGCAGTGGGGGACAGGTCCGCACCGGGGAGCTGTTTTTT.

The chain recombines TRBV28 with TRBJ1-5; D unresolved. V was shortened by 7 bases and J by 0 bases, with 16 bases between the two germline ends. This CDR3 contains 16 residues. Germline lookup yields CDR1 MDHEN and CDR2 SYDVKM. CDR3 sequence: CASTPRRGDSNQPQHF. CDR3 sequence (DNA): TGTGCCAGCACCCCGAGGAGAGGAGATAGCAATCAGCCCCAGCATTTT.